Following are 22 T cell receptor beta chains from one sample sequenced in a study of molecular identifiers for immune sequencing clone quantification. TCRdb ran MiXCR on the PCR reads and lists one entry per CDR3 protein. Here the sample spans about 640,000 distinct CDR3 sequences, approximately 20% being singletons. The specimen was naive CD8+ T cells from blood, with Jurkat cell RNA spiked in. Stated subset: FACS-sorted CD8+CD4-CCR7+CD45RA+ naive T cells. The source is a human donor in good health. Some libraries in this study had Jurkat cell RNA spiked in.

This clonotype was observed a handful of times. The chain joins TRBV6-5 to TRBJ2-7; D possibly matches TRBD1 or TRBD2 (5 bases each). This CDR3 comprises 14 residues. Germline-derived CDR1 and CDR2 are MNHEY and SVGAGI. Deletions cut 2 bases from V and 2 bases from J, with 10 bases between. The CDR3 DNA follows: TGTGCCAGCAGTTACGGGGACGATCCCTACGAGCAGTACTTC. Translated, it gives CASSYGDDPYEQYF.

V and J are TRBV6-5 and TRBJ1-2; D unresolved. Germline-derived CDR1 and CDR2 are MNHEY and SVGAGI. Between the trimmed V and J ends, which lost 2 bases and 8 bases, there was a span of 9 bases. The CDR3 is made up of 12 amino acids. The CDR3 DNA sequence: TGTGCCAGCAGTTACCGTAGTGGGGGCTACACCTTC. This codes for CASSYRSGGYTF.

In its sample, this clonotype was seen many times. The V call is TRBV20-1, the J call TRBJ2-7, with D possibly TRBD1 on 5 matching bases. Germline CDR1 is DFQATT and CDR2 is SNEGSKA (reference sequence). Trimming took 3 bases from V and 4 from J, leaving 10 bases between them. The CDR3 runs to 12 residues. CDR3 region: CSARTERYEQYF. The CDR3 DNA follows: TGCAGTGCTAGGACAGAGAGATACGAGCAGTACTTC.

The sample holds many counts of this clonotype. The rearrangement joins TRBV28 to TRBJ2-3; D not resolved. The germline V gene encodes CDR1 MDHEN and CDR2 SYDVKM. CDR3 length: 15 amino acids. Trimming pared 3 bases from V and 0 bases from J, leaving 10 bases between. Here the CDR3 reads CASSFSRRSTDTQYF. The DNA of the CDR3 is TGTGCCAGCAGTTTTTCCAGGCGGAGCACAGATACGCAGTATTTT.

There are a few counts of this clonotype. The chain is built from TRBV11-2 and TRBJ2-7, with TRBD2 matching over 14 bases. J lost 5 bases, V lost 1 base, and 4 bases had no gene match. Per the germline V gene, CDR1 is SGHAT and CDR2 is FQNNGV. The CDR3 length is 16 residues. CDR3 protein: CASSLGLAGGRHEQYF. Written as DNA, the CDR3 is TGTGCCAGCAGCTTAGGACTAGCGGGGGGGCGGCACGAGCAGTACTTC.

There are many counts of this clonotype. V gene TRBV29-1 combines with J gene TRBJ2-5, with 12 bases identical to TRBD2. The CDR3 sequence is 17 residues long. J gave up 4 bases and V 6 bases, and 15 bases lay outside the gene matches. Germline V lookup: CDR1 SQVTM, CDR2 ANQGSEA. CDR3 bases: TGCAGCGTCGGGCTTGGGGCTAGCGGGAGGGATGGAGAGACCCAGTACTTC. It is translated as CSVGLGASGRDGETQYF.

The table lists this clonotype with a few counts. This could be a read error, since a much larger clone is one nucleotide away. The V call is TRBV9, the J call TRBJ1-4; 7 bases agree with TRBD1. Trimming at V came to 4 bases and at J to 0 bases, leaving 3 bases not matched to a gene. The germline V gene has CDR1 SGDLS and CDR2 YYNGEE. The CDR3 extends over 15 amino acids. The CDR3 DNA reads TGTGCCAGCAGCCCAGGGGGGGCAACTAATGAAAAACTGTTTTTT. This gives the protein CASSPGGATNEKLFF.

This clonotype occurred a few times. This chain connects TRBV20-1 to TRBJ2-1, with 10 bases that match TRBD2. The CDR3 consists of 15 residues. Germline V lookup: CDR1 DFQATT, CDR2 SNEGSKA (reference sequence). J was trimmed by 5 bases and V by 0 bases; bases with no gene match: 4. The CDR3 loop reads CSARELAGKDNEQFF. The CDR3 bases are TGCAGTGCTAGAGAACTAGCGGGAAAGGACAATGAGCAGTTCTTC.

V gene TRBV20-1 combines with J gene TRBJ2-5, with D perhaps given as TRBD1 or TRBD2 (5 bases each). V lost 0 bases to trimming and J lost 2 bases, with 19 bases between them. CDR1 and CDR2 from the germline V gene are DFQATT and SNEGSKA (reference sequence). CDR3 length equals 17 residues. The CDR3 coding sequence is TGCAGTGCTAGAGAGAAGGGGTTGAGGGGCCGGCAAGAGACCCAGTACTTC. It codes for CSAREKGLRGRQETQYF.

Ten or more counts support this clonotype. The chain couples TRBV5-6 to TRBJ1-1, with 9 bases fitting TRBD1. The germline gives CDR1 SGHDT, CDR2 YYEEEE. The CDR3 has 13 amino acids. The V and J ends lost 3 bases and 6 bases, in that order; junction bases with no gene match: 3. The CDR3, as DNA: TGTGCCAGCAGCTCCGGGACAGGGTCTGAAGCTTTCTTT. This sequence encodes CASSSGTGSEAFF.

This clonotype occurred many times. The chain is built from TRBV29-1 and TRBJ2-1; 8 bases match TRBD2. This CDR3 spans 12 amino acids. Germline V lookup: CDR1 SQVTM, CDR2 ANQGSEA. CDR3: CTSSAGVDAQFF. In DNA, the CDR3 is TGCACGAGTTCAGCGGGAGTAGACGCGCAGTTCTTC.

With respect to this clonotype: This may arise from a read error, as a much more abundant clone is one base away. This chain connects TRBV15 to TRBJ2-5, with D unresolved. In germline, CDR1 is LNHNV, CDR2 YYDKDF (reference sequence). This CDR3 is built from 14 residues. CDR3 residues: CATSWTEVQETQCF. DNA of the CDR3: TGTGCCACCAGCTGGACCGAAGTCCAAGAGACCCAGTGCTTC.

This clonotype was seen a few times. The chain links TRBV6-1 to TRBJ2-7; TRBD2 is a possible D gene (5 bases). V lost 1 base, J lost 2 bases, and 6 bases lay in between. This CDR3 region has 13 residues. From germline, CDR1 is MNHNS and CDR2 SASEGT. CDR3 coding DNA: TGTGCCAGCAGTGAAGTCGGGGCCTACGAGCAGTACTTC. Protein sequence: CASSEVGAYEQYF.

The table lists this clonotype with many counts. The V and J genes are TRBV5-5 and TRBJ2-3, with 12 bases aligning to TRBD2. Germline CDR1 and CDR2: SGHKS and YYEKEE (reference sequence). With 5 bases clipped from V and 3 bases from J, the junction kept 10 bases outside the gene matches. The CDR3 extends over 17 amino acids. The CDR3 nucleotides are TGTGCCAGCAGGATCCCTACTAGCGGGGGGTTGACAGATACGCAGTATTTT. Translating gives CASRIPTSGGLTDTQYF.

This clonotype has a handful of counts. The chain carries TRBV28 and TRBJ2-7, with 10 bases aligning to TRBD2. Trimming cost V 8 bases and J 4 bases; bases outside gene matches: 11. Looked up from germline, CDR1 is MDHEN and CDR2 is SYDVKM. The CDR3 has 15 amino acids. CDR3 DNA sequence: TGTGCCAGCGCCACGGGACTAGCGCGAGAATACGAGCAGTACTTC. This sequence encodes CASATGLAREYEQYF.

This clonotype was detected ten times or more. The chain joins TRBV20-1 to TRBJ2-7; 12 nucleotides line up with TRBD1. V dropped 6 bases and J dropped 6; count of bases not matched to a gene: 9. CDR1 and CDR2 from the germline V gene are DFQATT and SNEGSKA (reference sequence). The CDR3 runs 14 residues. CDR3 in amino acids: CSAQTGTGGSEQYF. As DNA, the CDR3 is TGCAGTGCCCAGACCGGGACAGGGGGCTCCGAGCAGTACTTC.

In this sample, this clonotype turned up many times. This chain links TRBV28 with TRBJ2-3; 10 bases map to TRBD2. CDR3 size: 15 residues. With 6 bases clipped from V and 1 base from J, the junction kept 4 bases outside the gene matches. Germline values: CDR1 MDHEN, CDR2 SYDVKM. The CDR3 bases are TGTGCCAGCAGGGCCCTAGCGGGAGGCACAGATACGCAGTATTTT. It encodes CASRALAGGTDTQYF.

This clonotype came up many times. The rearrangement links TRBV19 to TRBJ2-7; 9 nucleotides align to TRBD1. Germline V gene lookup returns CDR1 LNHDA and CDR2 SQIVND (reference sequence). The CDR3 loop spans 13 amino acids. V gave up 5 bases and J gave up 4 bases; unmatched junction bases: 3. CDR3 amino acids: CASSGDRGYEQYF. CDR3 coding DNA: TGTGCCAGTAGTGGTGACAGGGGGTACGAGCAGTACTTC. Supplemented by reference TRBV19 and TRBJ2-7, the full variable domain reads DGGITQSPKYLFRKEGQNVTLSCEQNLNHDAMYWYRQDPGQGLRLIYYSQIVNDFQKGDIAEGYSVSREKKESFPLTVTSAQKNPTAFYLCASSGDRGYEQYFGPGTRLTVT.

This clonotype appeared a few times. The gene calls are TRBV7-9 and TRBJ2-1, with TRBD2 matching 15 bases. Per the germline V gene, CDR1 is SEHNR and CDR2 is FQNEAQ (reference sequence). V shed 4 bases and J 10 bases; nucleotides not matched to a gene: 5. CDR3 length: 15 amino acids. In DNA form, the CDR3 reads TGTGCCAGCAGCTCGGGACTAGCGGGGGGCCGGGAGCAGTTCTTC. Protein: CASSSGLAGGREQFF. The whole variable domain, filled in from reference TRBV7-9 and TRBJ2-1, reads DTGVSQNPRHKITKRGQNVTFRCDPISEHNRLYWYRQTLGQGPEFLTYFQNEAQLEKSRLLSDRFSAERPKGSFSTLEIQRTEQGDSAMYLCASSSGLAGGREQFFGPGTRLTVL.

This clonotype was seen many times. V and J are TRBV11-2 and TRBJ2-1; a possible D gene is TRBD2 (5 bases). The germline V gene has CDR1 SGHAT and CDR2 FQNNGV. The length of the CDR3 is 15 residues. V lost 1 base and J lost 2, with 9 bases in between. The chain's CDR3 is CASSLVERTYNEQFF. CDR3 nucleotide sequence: TGTGCCAGCAGCTTAGTCGAGCGGACCTACAATGAGCAGTTCTTC.

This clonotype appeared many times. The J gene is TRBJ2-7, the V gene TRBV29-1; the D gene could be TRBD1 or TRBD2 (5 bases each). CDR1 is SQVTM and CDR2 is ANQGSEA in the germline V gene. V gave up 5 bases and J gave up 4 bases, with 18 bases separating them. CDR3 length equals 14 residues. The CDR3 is CSVQIITEGYEQYF. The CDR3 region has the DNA TGCAGCGTTCAGATCATTACCGAGGGGTACGAGCAGTACTTC.

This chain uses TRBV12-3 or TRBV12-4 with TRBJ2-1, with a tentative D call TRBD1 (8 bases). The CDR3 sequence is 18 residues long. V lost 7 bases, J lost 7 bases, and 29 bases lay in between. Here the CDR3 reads CASTSGGLGQGAWNEQFF. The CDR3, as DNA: TGTGCCAGCACTTCCGGGGGGTTGGGTCAGGGGGCATGGAATGAGCAGTTCTTC.